This T cell receptor (beta chain) is drawn from a study of control samples from healthy donors and cancer patients. CDR1 is MDHEN, CDR2 SYDVKM, per germline. This CDR3 region has 15 residues. The V gene end was trimmed by 6 bases and the J gene end by 10 bases; junction bases not matched to a gene: 14. This table comes from immunoSEQ multiplex PCR, and its TCRdb copy is limited to in-frame clones, with some not included. The sample lists 130,000 or so clones; over 80% were seen once. This clonotype originated in a woman aged 45-60 years in good health. The chain employs TRBV28 and TRBJ1-5; TRBD1 agrees at 8 bases. The sample taken for sequencing was blood. This chain's CDR3 is CASSPGGQGTQPQHF. CDR3 nucleotide sequence: TGTGCCAGCAGCCCCGGTGGACAGGGTACTCAACCCCAGCATTTT.